One and the same sample provided the 12 T cell receptor beta chains below, sequenced in a study of blood T cell repertoires in COVID-19. Only in-frame clones appear in the TCRdb table, and some are missing; sequencing was by immunoSEQ multiplex PCR. The sample lists approximately 530,000 clones, roughly nine tenths occurring once. Sequencing was performed on peripheral blood. The receptors originated from a woman aged 50 to 60 with COVID-19, enrolled during active disease.

In its sample, this clone was seen a few times. The rearrangement uses TRBV12-3 or TRBV12-4 and TRBJ2-3, with a weak D call TRBD2 (6 bases). V was cut by 3 bases and J by 5 bases, with 6 bases left in between. This CDR3 has 12 amino acids. CDR3 region: CASSFGGDTQYF. CDR3 nucleotides: TGTGCCAGCAGTTTCGGGGGAGATACGCAGTATTTT.

This chain joins TRBV19 and TRBJ2-6; possibly TRBD1 for D (6 bases). V lost 4 bases to trimming and J lost 1 base, with 17 bases between them. CDR1 LNHDA and CDR2 SQIVND come from the germline V gene (reference sequence). There are 18 residues in the CDR3. CDR3 in DNA: TGTGCCAGTAGTACTTATAGACAGGTACTATCTGGGGCCAACGTCCTGACTTTC. Translating gives CASSTYRQVLSGANVLTF.

CDR3 sequence (DNA): TGTGCCAGCTCACCAACAGGGGGCAACGAGCAGTACTTC. As protein: CASSPTGGNEQYF. This chain connects TRBV18 to TRBJ2-7; 9 bases align to TRBD1. The CDR3 length is 13 residues. Germline V gene data show CDR1 as KGHSH and CDR2 as LQKENI. Germline trimming cut 2 bases from V and 5 bases from J; bases unmatched to any gene: 1.

The chain joins TRBV9 to TRBJ2-7; 8 nucleotides match TRBD2. This CDR3 region has 15 residues. Germline CDR1 reads SGDLS; CDR2 reads YYNGEE. The trim removed 4 bases at V and 6 bases at J, leaving 12 bases unmatched. The CDR3 is CASSLNSGGPSEQYF. CDR3 coding DNA: TGTGCCAGCAGCCTCAATTCGGGGGGGCCTTCCGAGCAGTACTTC.

This clone was recorded a few times. The V and J genes are TRBV6-5 and TRBJ1-5, with TRBD1 as a possible D gene (6 bases). Germline loops: CDR1 MNHEY, CDR2 SVGAGI. V lost 6 bases and J 4 bases, leaving 16 bases between the germline ends. This CDR3 is built from 15 residues. CDR3 coding DNA: TGTGCCAGCAGGAGAAGGCGGACAGCTAATCAGCCCCAGCATTTT. Residues: CASRRRRTANQPQHF.

This chain links TRBV6-6 with TRBJ2-3, with 14 bases aligning to TRBD2. This CDR3 comprises 20 residues. Germline V gives CDR1 MNHNY, CDR2 SVGAGI (reference sequence). Trimming took 5 bases from V and 3 from J; bases not matched to a gene: 16. In nucleotides, the CDR3 is TGTGCCAGCAGTCGCGGACTAGCGGGGGGCCAATACCATGAGACAGATACGCAGTATTTT. This codes for CASSRGLAGGQYHETDTQYF.

The V and J genes are TRBV5-1 and TRBJ1-2, with a tentative D call TRBD1 (5 bases). This CDR3 spans 16 amino acids. The germline gives CDR1 SGHRS, CDR2 YFSETQ. V was cut by 0 bases and J by 0 bases, with 12 bases left in between. CDR3 sequence reads: CASSLEPTESNYGYTF. DNA for the CDR3: TGCGCCAGCAGCTTGGAACCGACAGAATCTAACTATGGCTACACCTTC. The full variable domain, in which reference TRBV5-1 and TRBJ1-2 provide the parts outside the CDR3, is KAGVTQTPRYLIKTRGQQVTLSCSPISGHRSVSWYQQTPGQGLQFLFEYFSETQRNKGNFPGRFSGRQFSNSRSEMNVSTLELGDSALYLCASSLEPTESNYGYTFGSGTRLTVV.

The genes are TRBV5-6 and TRBJ1-1; D is unclear. V was trimmed by 3 bases and J by 7 bases, leaving 7 bases between them. The CDR3 sequence is 11 residues long. Per germline, CDR1 SGHDT and CDR2 YYEEEE. The CDR3 sequence is CASSSPIEAFF. Here the CDR3 DNA reads TGTGCCAGCAGCTCACCTATTGAAGCTTTCTTT.

This clone showed up just a few times. Distinct nucleotide sequences in the sample also encode this CDR3. The chain joins TRBV2 to TRBJ1-5, with D tentatively TRBD1 (5 bases). Germline CDR1 reads SNHLY; CDR2 reads FYNNEI. CDR3 length: 13 amino acids. V was clipped by 6 bases and J by 6 bases, with 12 bases between them. In DNA, the CDR3 is TGTGCCAGCAGCACAGGCGGCGGTCAGCCCCAGCATTTT. This translates into CASSTGGGQPQHF.

Here the CDR3 reads CASSSRTGPEAFF. The CDR3 coding sequence is TGCGCCAGCAGCTCCCGGACAGGGCCTGAAGCTTTCTTT. The rearrangement uses TRBV5-1 and TRBJ1-1, with TRBD1 identical over 8 bases. V shed 3 bases and J 6 bases; nucleotides not matched to a gene: 4. The CDR3 runs 13 residues. Germline V lookup: CDR1 SGHRS, CDR2 YFSETQ.

The genes are TRBV3-1 (or the pseudogene TRBV3-2) and TRBJ1-1; 8 positions match TRBD1. The V and J ends lost 4 bases and 3 bases, in that order; junction bases with no gene match: 13. There are 17 residues in the CDR3. The germline V gene encodes CDR1 LGHDT and CDR2 YNNKEL (reference sequence). The CDR3 DNA reads TGTGCCAGCAGCCCCTACAGGGGGTCTTCTAGGGACACTGAAGCTTTCTTT. This codes for CASSPYRGSSRDTEAFF.

The gene calls are TRBV6-6 and TRBJ1-4; no definite D call. V shed 4 bases and J shed 2 bases, with 8 bases lying between them. The germline CDR1 and CDR2 sequences are MNHNY and SVGAGI (reference sequence). This CDR3 has 14 amino acids. CDR3 residues: CASSFVPTNEKLFF. In DNA, the CDR3 is TGTGCCAGCAGTTTCGTCCCGACTAATGAAAAACTGTTTTTT.